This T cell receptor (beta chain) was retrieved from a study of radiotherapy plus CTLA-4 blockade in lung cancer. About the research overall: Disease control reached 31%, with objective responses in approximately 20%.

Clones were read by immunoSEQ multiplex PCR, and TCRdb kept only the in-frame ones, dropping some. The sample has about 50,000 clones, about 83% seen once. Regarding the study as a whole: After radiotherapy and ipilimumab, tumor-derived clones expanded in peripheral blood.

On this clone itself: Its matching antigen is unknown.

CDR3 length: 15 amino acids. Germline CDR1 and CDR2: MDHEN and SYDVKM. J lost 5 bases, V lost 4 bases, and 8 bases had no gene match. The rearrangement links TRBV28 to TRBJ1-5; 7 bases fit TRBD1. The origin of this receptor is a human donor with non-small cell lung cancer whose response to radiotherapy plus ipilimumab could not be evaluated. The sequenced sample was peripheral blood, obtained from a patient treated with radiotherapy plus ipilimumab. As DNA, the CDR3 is TGTGCCAGCAGTTCAGGACAGGTACAGCATCAGCCCCAGCATTTT. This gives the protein CASSSGQVQHQPQHF.